The source of this TCR beta chain is a study of blood T cell repertoires in COVID-19. TCRdb's table, derived via immunoSEQ multiplex PCR, lists solely in-frame clones and lacks some. This repertoire shows 200,000 to 250,000 clones, about 88% found once; its top ten account for 2% to 2.5%. Germline V gene lookup returns CDR1 SGDLS and CDR2 YYNGEE. Trimming took off 3 bases at V and 10 bases at J, with 14 bases between the two ends. The CDR3 spans 12 residues. This TCR was sampled from a woman between 35 and 50 years old who had recovered from COVID-19. The chain uses TRBV9 and TRBJ2-7, with a tentative D call TRBD1 (6 bases). The sequenced material came from peripheral blood. The CDR3 protein is CASSEKTGYQYF. The CDR3 region has the DNA TGTGCCAGCAGCGAAAAAACAGGGTATCAGTACTTC.